This section outlines one T cell receptor (beta chain) sequence together with its context. Its antigen is unidentified. The method was immunoSEQ multiplex PCR; TCRdb's version includes in-frame clones alone and lacks a portion of them. The repertoire holds some 120,000 clones, with around four fifths as singletons. The source of the sample is a study of cytotoxic CD8 clonotypes in ibrutinib-treated CLL. Study-level information: Responses: roughly 24 partial, 2 complete; after median 68 months, roughly 15 stayed remitted, some twelve progressed.

Study outcomes and limitations: Under treatment, the uncommon public clonotypes either contracted or remained stable.

The CDR3 is 15 residues long. Trimming removed 2 bases at V and 7 bases at J, with 12 bases between. The germline V gene encodes CDR1 SGHTA and CDR2 FQGTGA. This sequence was found in a human donor with chronic lymphocytic leukemia. The material sequenced was PBMCs, taken after 24 months of ibrutinib treatment. The chain recombines TRBV7-3 with TRBJ1-6, with D unclear. The CDR3 region has the DNA TGTGCCAGCAGCTTAGTATCCGGGATCAATTCACCCCTCCACTTT. It is translated as CASSLVSGINSPLHF.